The T cell receptor beta chain under discussion was sequenced for a study of graft-versus-host responses after intestinal transplantation. The study's findings and limits: Allografts of one patient group, those with graft-donor T cell macrochimerism, had high graft-versus-host to host-versus-graft clonal ratios.

TCRdb's table, derived via immunoSEQ multiplex PCR, lists solely in-frame clones and lacks some. Of roughly 110,000 clones in the sample, about 92% are singletons; the top ten hold 1% to 1.5%. On this clone itself: Its antigen remains unidentified.

The TCR comes from a human donor who was the organ donor for an intestinal transplant. The material was unstimulated CD8+ T cells sorted from spleen or lymph node cells, obtained before transplant.

The CDR3, as DNA: TGTGCCAGCAGTGACTCTCTAGCACTGCAGTTCTTC. Amino acid sequence: CASSDSLALQFF. This chain links TRBV25-1 with TRBJ2-1; weak D call: TRBD2 (5 bases). CDR3 length equals 12 residues. The germline CDR1 and CDR2 sequences are MGHDK and SYGVNS. The V gene lost 3 bases and the J gene lost 12 bases, with 12 bases spanning the gap.